This TCR beta chain is from a study of blood T cell repertoires in COVID-19. The germline V gene encodes CDR1 MNHEY and CDR2 SMNVEV (reference sequence). The CDR3 sequence is 16 residues long. V dropped 4 bases and J dropped 4; count of bases not matched to a gene: 12. The participants were between about 18 and 90 years old and came from under 25 US areas. Clones were sequenced by immunoSEQ multiplex PCR, and TCRdb holds only the in-frame ones, with some missing. The table shows roughly 260,000 clones, with about nine tenths occurring only once. This clonotype was sampled from a woman between 18 and 29 years old who had recovered from COVID-19. V usage is TRBV27 and J usage is TRBJ1-1; TRBD1 matches 7 bases. Sample: PBMCs or T cells enriched from blood (not recorded which). DNA of the CDR3: TGTGCCAGCAGTTCCCCAGTCCGGGGACAGACCACTGAAGCTTTCTTT. Residues: CASSSPVRGQTTEAFF.